Each of the 27 T cell receptor beta chains below was sequenced from the same sample in a study of T-cell reconstitution after alpha-beta-depleted transplantation in children. Unique molecular identifiers were used to barcode this TCRbeta library. MiXCR was run by TCRdb on the PCR reads, yielding one entry per CDR3 protein. The sample has around 5,900 distinct CDR3 sequences, less than 20% seen once. Sequencing was performed on PBMCs, mostly from graft donor cells, taken 180 days after TCRalphabeta/CD19-depleted stem cell transplant. Source of these receptors: a patient aged 2-15 years who had a stem cell transplant for inherited bone marrow failure, so the T cells may come from the graft donor.

This clonotype was counted at least ten times. The rearrangement uses TRBV7-9 and TRBJ1-5, with D unclear. CDR1 and CDR2 (germline): SEHNR, FQNEAQ (reference sequence). With 1 base removed from V and 5 bases from J, the gap between germline ends came to 9 bases. This CDR3 is built from 14 residues. CDR3 nucleotide sequence: TGTGCCAGCAGCTTAGACACATTATATCAGCCCCAGCATTTT. Amino acids: CASSLDTLYQPQHF.

The sample holds many counts of this clonotype. The rearrangement uses TRBV5-5 and TRBJ2-5; D is unclear. CDR3 length: 13 amino acids. V was clipped by 0 bases and J by 7 bases, with 10 bases between them. Germline CDR1 reads SGHKS; CDR2 reads YYEKEE (reference sequence). This chain's CDR3 is CASSLELARTQYF. In DNA form, the CDR3 reads TGTGCCAGCAGCTTGGAATTGGCTAGGACCCAGTACTTC.

This clonotype has at least ten counts. The chain is built from TRBV5-1 and TRBJ2-4; D is possibly TRBD2 (6 bases). V was cut by 0 bases and J by 11 bases, with 15 bases left in between. Germline V gives CDR1 SGHRS, CDR2 YFSETQ. The CDR3 is 14 residues long. The CDR3 region is CASSLARSGDLQYF. CDR3 coding DNA: TGCGCCAGCAGCTTGGCTCGCTCGGGGGATCTTCAGTACTTC.

This clonotype showed up many times. The chain carries TRBV4-3 and TRBJ2-5; the D is unclear. In germline, CDR1 is LGHNA, CDR2 YSLEER. The CDR3 consists of 14 residues. Trimming pared 1 base from V and 6 bases from J, leaving 12 bases between. In nucleotides, the CDR3 is TGCGCCAGCAGCCAAGGGCGACGGGCGCAGACCCAGTACTTC. This sequence encodes CASSQGRRAQTQYF.

About this clonotype: Germline and junction disagree at one end, which may indicate a read error. The V and J genes are TRBV4-1 and TRBJ1-1; possibly TRBD1 for D (6 bases). The CDR3 is 14 amino acids. The germline V gene encodes CDR1 MGHRA and CDR2 YSYEKL. The CDR3: CARGPGLGVAEAFF. The CDR3 DNA is TGTGCCAGGGGCCCGGGCCTCGGGGTCGCTGAAGCTTTCTTT.

This clonotype has a count of ten or more. The V and J genes are TRBV7-9 and TRBJ2-7; D remains unclear. Per germline, CDR1 SEHNR and CDR2 FQNEAQ (reference sequence). The CDR3 is made up of 13 amino acids. The V and J ends lost 4 bases and 4 bases respectively, with 11 bases between them. The CDR3 bases are TGTGCCAGCAGCTCCCTTCGGCGGTACGAGCAGTACTTC. Translating gives CASSSLRRYEQYF.

As concerns this clonotype: A much larger clonotype is one base distant, so this may be a read error. The V call is TRBV19, the J call TRBJ1-6; D might be TRBD1 (5 bases). Germline V lookup: CDR1 LNHDA, CDR2 SQIVND (reference sequence). The length of the CDR3 is 15 residues. The DNA for the CDR3 is TGTGCCAGTAGGGGACTGAGCTCCTGTAATTCACCCCTCCACTTT. Protein product: CASRGLSSCNSPLHF.

This clonotype qualifies as large. The chain has TRBV5-5 and TRBJ2-3; 8 nucleotides agree with TRBD2. This CDR3 region has 16 residues. Germline CDR1 and CDR2: SGHKS and YYEKEE (reference sequence). The V segment lost 3 bases and the J segment 6 bases; nucleotides outside the gene matches: 12. The CDR3 here is CASSWSSGTIVDTQYF. The CDR3 coding sequence is TGTGCCAGCAGCTGGAGTAGCGGGACGATTGTGGATACGCAGTATTTT.

The CDR3 here is CAISVGSGSYGYTF. CDR3 DNA: TGTGCCATCAGTGTGGGGTCAGGGTCCTATGGCTACACCTTC. V is TRBV10-3 and J is TRBJ1-2; tentative D call: TRBD1 (5 bases). This CDR3 comprises 14 residues. Germline CDR1 reads ENHRY; CDR2 reads SYGVKD. V shed 4 bases and J shed 4 bases, with 13 bases lying between them.

This clonotype has a count of ten or more. V usage is TRBV5-4 and J usage is TRBJ1-2; no reliable D call. The V end was cut by 0 bases, the J end by 3 bases, with 6 bases between. CDR3 size: 13 residues. The germline V gene encodes CDR1 SGHNT and CDR2 YYREEE (reference sequence). As DNA, the CDR3 is TGTGCCAGCAGCTTGGAGAGGGACTATGGCTACACCTTC. It is translated as CASSLERDYGYTF. Supplemented by reference TRBV5-4 and TRBJ1-2, the full variable domain reads ETGVTQSPTHLIKTRGQQVTLRCSSQSGHNTVSWYQQALGQGPQFIFQYYREEENGRGNFPPRFSGLQFPNYSSELNVNALELDDSALYLCASSLERDYGYTFGSGTRLTVV.

As for this clonotype: This may be a read error: a much more frequent sequence differs by one nucleotide. V usage is TRBV19 and J usage is TRBJ2-1; 9 bases match TRBD2. CDR3 length equals 16 residues. Germline CDR1 LNHDA, CDR2 SQIVND (reference sequence). J was trimmed by 7 bases and V by 3 bases; bases with no gene match: 10. The CDR3 region has the DNA TGTGCCAGTAGTATCGAGCTAGCGGGATGCCGGAATGAGCAGTTCTTC. Its translation is CASSIELAGCRNEQFF.

This clonotype came up many times. J is TRBJ2-7 and V is TRBV27; D is perhaps TRBD1 (6 bases). Trimming pared 4 bases from V and 7 bases from J, leaving 11 bases between. CDR3 length: 12 residues. The V gene's germline CDR1 is MNHEY and CDR2 SMNVEV (reference sequence). For the CDR3, the DNA is TGTGCCAGCAGTTCCACAGGGATAGAGCAGTACTTC. Translation gives CASSSTGIEQYF.

This clonotype was counted at least ten times. The chain joins TRBV5-6 to TRBJ2-1; TRBD1 matches at 7 bases. With V trimmed by 0 bases and J by 9 bases, 12 bases remained unmatched. There are 16 residues in the CDR3. CDR1 and CDR2 from the germline V gene are SGHDT and YYEEEE. The CDR3 DNA follows: TGTGCCAGCAGCTTGGGTCCACCCCCCCCAGGGGGTGAGCAGTTCTTC. As protein: CASSLGPPPPGGEQFF.

This clonotype was detected many times. The chain carries TRBV20-1 and TRBJ2-7; no definite D call. CDR1 is DFQATT and CDR2 is SNEGSKA in the germline V gene (reference sequence). This CDR3 has 13 amino acids. V shed 1 base and J shed 6 bases, with 13 bases lying between them. As DNA, the CDR3 is TGCAGTGCTAGAGGACATTTAGGTATCGAGCAGTACTTC. Protein product: CSARGHLGIEQYF.

This clonotype was found many times. V usage is TRBV11-2 and J usage is TRBJ2-5, with 7 bases aligning to TRBD2. This CDR3 is 15 amino acids long. Germline V gene sequence: CDR1 SGHAT, CDR2 FQNNGV. J lost 0 bases, V lost 5 bases, and 6 bases had no gene match. This CDR3 is CASSAGAGYQETQYF. The CDR3 DNA reads TGTGCCAGCAGCGCGGGAGCGGGTTACCAAGAGACCCAGTACTTC.

This clonotype was recorded many times. The chain is built from TRBV5-1 and TRBJ2-2; 8 bases map to TRBD1. The J segment lost 4 bases and the V segment lost 5 bases, leaving 7 bases of the junction unmatched. This CDR3 comprises 15 residues. Per germline, CDR1 SGHRS and CDR2 YFSETQ. CDR3 sequence: CASSFTGGATGELFF. CDR3 DNA: TGCGCCAGCAGTTTTACAGGGGGTGCCACCGGGGAGCTGTTTTTT.

There are many counts of this clonotype. The rearrangement uses TRBV9 and TRBJ2-1; D unresolved. Trimming stripped 1 base from V and 2 bases from J, with 10 bases between. The CDR3 is 15 amino acids. CDR1 is SGDLS, CDR2 YYNGEE, per germline. CDR3 nucleotides: TGTGCCAGCAGCGTACTTAGCACCACCTACAATGAGCAGTTCTTC. Encoded protein: CASSVLSTTYNEQFF. The full variable domain, completed using reference TRBV9 and TRBJ2-1, is DSGVTQTPKHLITATGQRVTLRCSPRSGDLSVYWYQQSLDQGLQFLIQYYNGEERAKGNILERFSAQQFPDLHSELNLSSLELGDSALYFCASSVLSTTYNEQFFGPGTRLTVL.

This clonotype was recorded many times. The chain is built from TRBV27 and TRBJ2-5; the match to TRBD2 covers 9 bases. The ends lost 4 bases at V and 5 bases at J; junction bases unmatched: 14. The CDR3 totals 17 residues. Germline values: CDR1 MNHEY, CDR2 SMNVEV (reference sequence). CDR3 sequence: CASSSLLFAGGWETQYF. The CDR3, as DNA: TGTGCCAGCAGTTCCCTCTTGTTTGCGGGAGGGTGGGAGACCCAGTACTTC.

This clonotype was counted ten times or more. CDR3 in amino acids: CASSPPSTDTQYF. The CDR3 region has the DNA TGTGCCAGCAGCCCACCCAGCACAGATACGCAGTATTTT. The gene calls are TRBV7-9 and TRBJ2-3; D ambiguous. Trimming removed 5 bases from V and 0 bases from J, with 6 bases in between. This CDR3 comprises 13 residues. Per the germline V gene, CDR1 is SEHNR and CDR2 is FQNEAQ (reference sequence).

This clonotype was picked up many times. CDR3 DNA sequence: TGTGCCAGCAGCCAAGAGCGACTAGCGGATGTGATACAAGAGACCCAGTACTTC. Protein product: CASSQERLADVIQETQYF. The rearrangement links TRBV4-2 to TRBJ2-5, with 9 bases identical to TRBD2. Germline CDR1 is LGHNA and CDR2 is YNFKEQ. This CDR3 is built from 18 residues. The ends lost 0 bases at V and 2 bases at J; junction bases unmatched: 10.

This clonotype was seen repeatedly, ten times or more. The genes are TRBV20-1 and TRBJ1-5; possible D gene TRBD1, 6 bases. Deletions cut 5 bases from V and 0 bases from J, with 14 bases between. CDR1 and CDR2 (germline): DFQATT, SNEGSKA (reference sequence). The CDR3 spans 15 residues. CDR3 bases: TGCAGTGCTGGGACACTGGAGGATAGCAATCAGCCCCAGCATTTT. Its translation: CSAGTLEDSNQPQHF.

This clonotype has at least ten counts. The gene calls are TRBV20-1 and TRBJ2-5; possible D gene TRBD2, 6 bases. CDR1 is DFQATT and CDR2 is SNEGSKA in the germline V gene (reference sequence). This CDR3 is built from 14 residues. In nucleotides, the CDR3 is TGCAGCGCGGCCGCGGGGCCGGGCGGGGAGACCCAGTACTTC. It codes for CSAAAGPGGETQYF.

J is TRBJ2-5 and V is TRBV7-8, with D possibly TRBD2 on 5 matching bases. The CDR3 totals 14 residues. Trimming left V 0 bases short and J 5 bases short, with 10 bases between. Germline V CDR1 and CDR2: SGHVS, FQNEAQ. CDR3 bases: TGTGCCAGCAGCTTAGCCGAGGGCCTTGAGACCCAGTACTTC. Amino acid sequence: CASSLAEGLETQYF.

The rearrangement uses TRBV20-1 and TRBJ2-2; D not certain. Germline loops: CDR1 DFQATT, CDR2 SNEGSKA (reference sequence). This CDR3 comprises 13 residues. With 6 bases removed from V and 5 bases from J, the gap between germline ends came to 13 bases. In nucleotides, the CDR3 is TGCAGTGCCAGGCCGGCAGGAACCGGGGAGCTGTTTTTT. It codes for CSARPAGTGELFF.

This clonotype occurred many times. The V and J genes are TRBV7-9 and TRBJ1-5; D may be TRBD1 (6 bases). Per the germline V gene, CDR1 is SEHNR and CDR2 is FQNEAQ (reference sequence). Trimming took off 1 base at V and 11 bases at J, with 21 bases between the two ends. This CDR3 comprises 16 residues. CDR3: CASSLGPQGLGRSQHF. The CDR3, as DNA: TGTGCCAGCAGCTTAGGACCCCAGGGGCTCGGGAGGTCCCAGCATTTT.

In its sample, this clonotype was seen many times. The V and J genes are TRBV27 and TRBJ2-7; 13 nucleotides agree with TRBD2. This CDR3 has 15 residues. J was trimmed by 4 bases and V by 4 bases; bases with no gene match: 4. CDR1 and CDR2 (germline): MNHEY, SMNVEV (reference sequence). The DNA for the CDR3 is TGTGCCAGCAGTTCCGGACTAGCGGGAGTTTACGAGCAGTACTTC. The encoded protein is CASSSGLAGVYEQYF.

This clonotype has at least ten counts. The gene calls are TRBV13 and TRBJ1-1, with D unresolved. V lost 6 bases, J lost 0 bases, and 8 bases lay in between. Germline V gene lookup returns CDR1 PRHDT and CDR2 FYEKMQ (reference sequence). This CDR3 comprises 13 residues. The CDR3 DNA is TGTGCCAGCAGAAGAACAGTGAACACTGAAGCTTTCTTT. Protein: CASRRTVNTEAFF.